The subject of this entry is one TCR beta chain. This sample is part of a study of technical replicates of blood from a handful of donors. Germline lookup yields CDR1 MGHRA and CDR2 YSYEKL. The CDR3 is 18 residues long. The V and J ends lost 0 bases and 2 bases respectively, with 19 bases between them. This table comes from immunoSEQ multiplex PCR, and its TCRdb copy is limited to in-frame clones, with some not included. The sample records 75,000 to 100,000 clones, 90% to 95% being singletons. Sequencing was carried out using T cells isolated from PBMCs. This clonotype was sampled from a human donor in good health. The chain recombines TRBV4-1 with TRBJ2-5, with D possibly TRBD2 on 6 matching bases. The CDR3 nucleotides are TGCGCCAGCAGCCAAGAACTAGCAGGGACGGGAGAGCAAGAGACCCAGTACTTC. Translating gives CASSQELAGTGEQETQYF.